The 17 T cell receptor beta chains reported below all come from one sample, sequenced in a study of PD-1 blockade in classical Hodgkin lymphoma. Stated time point: cycle 4 day 1 (C4D1), after five to seven weeks of nivolumab. All trial patients relapsed after autologous stem cell transplantation. The repertoire was sequenced with immunoSEQ multiplex PCR; TCRdb's copy has only in-frame clones and lacks some. Of about 50,000 clones listed, around four fifths are singletons. The sample consisted of peripheral blood mononuclear cells (PBMCs), taken before the fourth cycle of nivolumab. The origin of the receptors is a human donor with classical Hodgkin lymphoma.

The chain employs TRBV11-3 and TRBJ2-3; no reliable D call. With 4 bases removed from V and 0 bases from J, the gap between germline ends came to 17 bases. CDR1 SGHNT and CDR2 YENEEA come from the germline V gene. The CDR3 covers 17 residues. CDR3 nucleotide sequence: TGTGCCAGCAGCTGCCCAAAGACTTCCCCGAGCACAGATACGCAGTATTTT. It encodes CASSCPKTSPSTDTQYF.

This clone was counted a few times. In DNA, the CDR3 is TGTGCCAGCAGCTTAACTAGCCAGCAGCCCCAGCATTTT. Protein product: CASSLTSQQPQHF. V and J are TRBV7-2 and TRBJ1-5, with D unclear. Between the trimmed V and J ends, which lost 2 bases and 7 bases, there was a span of 9 bases. Looked up from germline, CDR1 is SGHTA and CDR2 is FQGNSA. This CDR3 comprises 13 residues.

The table lists this clone with many counts. V and J are TRBV9 and TRBJ2-2; 7 bases are a match to TRBD2. The CDR3 runs 16 residues. The V gene end was trimmed by 4 bases and the J gene end by 0 bases; junction bases not matched to a gene: 6. Germline assignment: CDR1 SGDLS and CDR2 YYNGEE. DNA of the CDR3: TGTGCCAGCAGCCGTCAGGGAGGGACGAACACCGGGGAGCTGTTTTTT. It is translated as CASSRQGGTNTGELFF.

The chain combines TRBV29-1 with TRBJ2-1; TRBD2 matches at 7 bases. J lost 7 bases, V lost 4 bases, and 7 bases had no gene match. CDR1 and CDR2 (germline): SQVTM, ANQGSEA. The CDR3 contains 13 residues. CDR3 sequence reads: CSVVYGRINEQFF. Here the CDR3 DNA reads TGCAGCGTTGTTTACGGGAGGATTAATGAGCAGTTCTTC.

The chain links TRBV9 to TRBJ2-2, with a weak D call TRBD2 (6 bases). This CDR3 spans 14 amino acids. Germline values: CDR1 SGDLS, CDR2 YYNGEE. V lost 0 bases and J 7 bases, leaving 10 bases between the germline ends. CDR3 in DNA: TGTGCCAGCAGCGTAGCGGGAGCCATCGGGGAGCTGTTTTTT. Translating it yields CASSVAGAIGELFF.

The rearrangement links TRBV28 to TRBJ2-7; 8 bases agree with TRBD1. Germline V gene lookup returns CDR1 MDHEN and CDR2 SYDVKM. The J segment lost 2 bases and the V segment lost 7 bases, leaving 4 bases of the junction unmatched. The CDR3 contains 13 residues. The CDR3 is CASTGQDTYEQYF. DNA for the CDR3: TGTGCCAGCACGGGACAGGACACCTACGAGCAGTACTTC.

The chain links TRBV6-5 to TRBJ1-2; the D is unclear. This CDR3 has 12 residues. The V end lost 6 bases, the J end lost 4 bases, and 9 bases lay between the germline ends. The germline gives CDR1 MNHEY, CDR2 SVGAGI. Here the CDR3 reads CASSDAGYGYTF. The CDR3 coding sequence is TGTGCCAGCAGCGATGCCGGCTATGGCTACACCTTC.

This clone was counted a few times. The chain carries TRBV5-1 and TRBJ1-1, with TRBD1 matching over 7 bases. Germline V CDR1 and CDR2: SGHRS, YFSETQ. The CDR3 has 16 amino acids. V dropped 4 bases and J dropped 2; count of bases not matched to a gene: 11. The CDR3 bases are TGCGCCAGCAGCCGATCGGGACAGAGTGAAAACACTGAAGCTTTCTTT. Translation gives CASSRSGQSENTEAFF.

V usage is TRBV4-1 and J usage is TRBJ1-4, with D hard to call. Trimming took off 7 bases at V and 0 bases at J, with 12 bases between the two ends. The V gene's germline CDR1 is MGHRA and CDR2 YSYEKL. This CDR3 region has 15 residues. The CDR3 region has the DNA TGCGCCAGCACTTGGGCGATCTCAACTAATGAAAAACTGTTTTTT. Residues: CASTWAISTNEKLFF.

The V and J genes are TRBV12-5 and TRBJ1-5; D is perhaps TRBD1 (5 bases). V lost 6 bases to trimming and J lost 5 bases, with 8 bases between them. Germline-derived CDR1 and CDR2 are LGHNT and FRNRAP. The CDR3 loop spans 12 amino acids. The CDR3 reads CASGDSYQPQHF. The CDR3 nucleotides are TGTGCTAGTGGCGACAGTTATCAGCCCCAGCATTTT.

The chain employs TRBV12-2 and TRBJ2-1; the DNA was not compared with TRBD2, the D call given in the table. TRBV12-2 is a known pseudogene. This CDR3 is built from 18 residues. The CDR3 DNA is TGTGCAAGTCGTCATAGTCGGGCCTTAAGCGGGATCAACAATGAGCAGTTCTTC. As protein: CASRHSRALSGINNEQFF.

This clone was counted once. This chain links TRBV18 with TRBJ2-2; D gene uncertain. This CDR3 contains 15 residues. Per the germline V gene, CDR1 is KGHSH and CDR2 is LQKENI. The V end lost 3 bases, the J end lost 2 bases, and 10 bases lay between the germline ends. Here the CDR3 reads CASSPVGINTGELFF. The CDR3 DNA reads as TGTGCCAGCTCACCTGTTGGAATAAACACCGGGGAGCTGTTTTTT.

The table lists this clone with many counts. The chain recombines TRBV7-2 with TRBJ2-3, with D perhaps matching TRBD2 (6 bases). Germline V CDR1 and CDR2: SGHTA, FQGNSA. The CDR3 loop spans 13 amino acids. Trimming removed 3 bases from V and 8 bases from J, with 12 bases in between. This CDR3 reads CASSLGLIITQYF. The CDR3 DNA reads TGTGCCAGCAGCTTGGGACTCATTATTACGCAGTATTTT.

The V call is TRBV5-6, the J call TRBJ2-6; TRBD2 is a possible D gene (5 bases). The CDR3 runs to 17 residues. CDR1 is SGHDT and CDR2 is YYEEEE in the germline V gene. With 3 bases removed from V and 4 bases from J, the gap between germline ends came to 17 bases. CDR3 residues: CASSSPTRGRGANVLTF. DNA for the CDR3: TGTGCCAGCAGCTCCCCGACCCGGGGTAGAGGGGCCAACGTCCTGACTTTC.

CDR3: CASSLRAGRANVGANVLTF. The CDR3 DNA reads TGTGCCAGCAGTTTGAGGGCCGGGCGTGCTAATGTTGGGGCCAACGTCCTGACTTTC. The genes are TRBV28 and TRBJ2-6; D may be TRBD2 (5 bases). Germline V gene sequence: CDR1 MDHEN, CDR2 SYDVKM. Trimming cost V 3 bases and J 3 bases, with 21 bases left between them. This CDR3 contains 19 residues.

The chain employs TRBV6-5 and TRBJ1-4, with no clear D. Per germline, CDR1 MNHEY and CDR2 SVGAGI. Deletions cut 5 bases from V and 8 bases from J, with 9 bases between. This CDR3 has 12 amino acids. CDR3 protein: CASSLRGEKLFF. In nucleotides, the CDR3 is TGTGCCAGCAGTCTAAGAGGAGAAAAACTGTTTTTT.

This clone appeared a few times. CDR3 in amino acids: CATSRDTDYGYTF. The CDR3 DNA is TGTGCCACCAGCAGAGATACGGATTATGGCTACACCTTC. The chain is built from TRBV15 and TRBJ1-2; no firm D call. The CDR3 runs 13 residues. The germline V and J ends were trimmed by 0 bases and 5 bases, with 7 bases remaining between them. Germline V gives CDR1 LNHNV, CDR2 YYDKDF (reference sequence). The whole variable domain, remainder taken from reference TRBV15 and TRBJ1-2, is DAMVIQNPRYQVTQFGKPVTLSCSQTLNHNVMYWYQQKSSQAPKLLFHYYDKDFNNEADTPDNFQSRRPNTSFCFLDIRSPGLGDTAMYLCATSRDTDYGYTFGSGTRLTVV.